Detailed here is one T cell receptor (beta chain). The CDR3 spans 15 residues. CDR1 and CDR2 from the germline V gene are WNHNN and SYGVQD (reference sequence). J gave up 4 bases and V 3 bases, and 7 bases lay outside the gene matches. Per the original methods: For nucleated cells, counts were estimated from reference gene primer amplification. Generated by immunoSEQ multiplex PCR, the TCRdb table keeps only in-frame clones and is missing some. That table is the source of V, J and clone size, and D and trimming were worked out from the DNA. This sample has some 100,000 clones, with 90% to 95% found just once. The data belong to a study of blood T cell repertoires in COVID-19.

The receptor was isolated from a man between 60 and 70 years old with acute or convalescent COVID-19. The sequenced material came from peripheral blood. This chain joins TRBV10-1 and TRBJ1-2; 8 nucleotides agree with TRBD1. The CDR3 DNA reads as TGCGCCAGCAGTGAACCAGGGGGCGCCGGCTATGGCTACACCTTC. Its protein product is CASSEPGGAGYGYTF.